The 5 T cell receptor beta chains in this list originate from one sample, sequenced in a study of OX40 agonist ivuxolimab in advanced cancers. Method: immunoSEQ multiplex PCR; TCRdb's copy keeps in-frame clones and lacks some. The sample contains 20,000 to 30,000 clones, around 78% of which appear only once. Sample: CD4+ or CD8+ T cells sorted from blood, taken in a trial of the OX40 agonist ivuxolimab. Receptor source: an adult with an advanced solid tumor such as melanoma, head and neck, liver or kidney cancer.

The CDR3 DNA reads as TGTGCCAGCAGCTTAGATGAGGACCAAAGAGCCTACGAGCAGTACTTC. Amino acid sequence: CASSLDEDQRAYEQYF. The V call is TRBV7-6, the J call TRBJ2-5; D uncertain. The J call is uncertain, as TRBJ2-7 better fits the DNA end. This CDR3 has 16 amino acids. The V gene's germline CDR1 is SGHVS and CDR2 FNYEAQ.

This clone showed up just once. The chain employs TRBV15 and TRBJ1-5; D gene uncertain. The V and J ends lost 6 bases and 4 bases respectively, with 13 bases between them. Germline V gene data show CDR1 as LNHNV and CDR2 as YYDKDF (reference sequence). There are 14 residues in the CDR3. CDR3 nucleotide sequence: TGTGCCACCAGAGAAGACGGAATTAATCAGCCCCAGCATTTT. Protein: CATREDGINQPQHF.

This clone was seen more than once but under ten times. The chain recombines TRBV7-9 with TRBJ1-5; D not resolved. CDR3 length: 13 amino acids. Germline CDR1 SEHNR, CDR2 FQNEAQ (reference sequence). V lost 1 base and J lost 7, with 8 bases in between. The CDR3 reads CASSLVSTQPQHF. The CDR3 coding sequence is TGTGCCAGCAGCTTAGTCAGTACGCAGCCCCAGCATTTT.

This sequence joins TRBV4-1 and TRBJ2-4, with 9 bases that match TRBD2. V gave up 0 bases and J gave up 9 bases; unmatched junction bases: 21. Germline lookup yields CDR1 MGHRA and CDR2 YSYEKL. This CDR3 contains 20 residues. This CDR3 is CASSQDRVAGGSTPLGIQYF. CDR3 DNA: TGCGCCAGCAGCCAAGATCGGGTCGCGGGGGGGTCGACCCCCTTGGGCATTCAGTACTTC.

The chain uses TRBV6-5 and TRBJ2-7; no definite D call. CDR3 size: 13 residues. Germline V gene sequence: CDR1 MNHEY, CDR2 SVGAGI. The V end lost 6 bases, the J end lost 1 base, and 10 bases lay between the germline ends. The CDR3 sequence is CASSLGPSYEQYF. The CDR3 DNA reads TGTGCCAGCAGCCTCGGACCGTCCTACGAGCAGTACTTC.